This T cell receptor (beta chain) was recovered during a study of blood T cell repertoires in COVID-19. The overall study: Material from acute and convalescent COVID-19 was sourced from the United States, Italy and Spain. PBMCs, B-cell-depleted T cells, or T cells provided the cDNA or gDNA that made up the material.

Per the original data handling: The assay estimated nucleated cells by amplifying reference gene primers. Using immunoSEQ multiplex PCR, the repertoire was profiled, and TCRdb retains in-frame clones only, with some absent. That table is the source of V, J and clone size, and D and trimming were worked out from the DNA. Of fewer than 450,000 clones in the sample, roughly 89% are singletons; the top ten hold 2.5% to 4%. The CDR3 length is 14 residues. The V gene's germline CDR1 is SGDLS and CDR2 YYNGEE. V was shortened by 4 bases and J by 0 bases, with 10 bases between the two germline ends. The TCR sequence derives from a woman aged 18-29 years who had recovered from COVID-19. The specimen was peripheral blood. The chain carries TRBV9 and TRBJ1-2; D is unresolved. The CDR3 loop is CASSSQTANYGYTF. The DNA of the CDR3 is TGTGCCAGCAGCAGTCAAACAGCTAACTATGGCTACACCTTC. Full variable domain (rest looked up from reference TRBV9 and TRBJ1-2): DSGVTQTPKHLITATGQRVTLRCSPRSGDLSVYWYQQSLDQGLQFLIQYYNGEERAKGNILERFSAQQFPDLHSELNLSSLELGDSALYFCASSSQTANYGYTFGSGTRLTVV.